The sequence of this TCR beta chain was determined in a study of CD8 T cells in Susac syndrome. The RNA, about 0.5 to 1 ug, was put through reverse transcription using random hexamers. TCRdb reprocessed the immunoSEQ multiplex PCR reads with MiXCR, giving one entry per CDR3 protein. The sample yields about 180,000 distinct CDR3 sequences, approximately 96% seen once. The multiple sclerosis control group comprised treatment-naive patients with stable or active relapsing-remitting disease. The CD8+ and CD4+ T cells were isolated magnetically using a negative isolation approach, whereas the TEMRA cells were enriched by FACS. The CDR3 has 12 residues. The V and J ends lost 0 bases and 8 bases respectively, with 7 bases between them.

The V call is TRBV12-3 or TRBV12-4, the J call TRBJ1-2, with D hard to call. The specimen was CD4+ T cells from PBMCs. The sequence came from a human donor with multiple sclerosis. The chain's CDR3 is CASSLAAGGYTF. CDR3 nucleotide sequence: TGTGCCAGCAGTTTAGCGGCTGGGGGCTACACCTTC.